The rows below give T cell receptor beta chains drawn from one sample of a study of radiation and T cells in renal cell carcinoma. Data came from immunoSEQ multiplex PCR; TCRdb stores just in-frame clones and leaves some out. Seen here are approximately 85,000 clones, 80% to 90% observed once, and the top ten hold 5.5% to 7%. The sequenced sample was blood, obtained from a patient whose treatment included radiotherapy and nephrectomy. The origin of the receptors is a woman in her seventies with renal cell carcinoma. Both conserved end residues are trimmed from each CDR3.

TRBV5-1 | ASSLGGTLSYNEQF
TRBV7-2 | ASSLQGSGTYEQY
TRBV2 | ASSEWGNTEAF
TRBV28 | ASTLGVGTEAF
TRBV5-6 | ASSFILRAQDTEAF
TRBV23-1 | ASSQSWLGDSYEQY
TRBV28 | ASRYSGGAVNEQF
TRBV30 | AWTDRGTEAF
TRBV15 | ATSRDSLGYGYT
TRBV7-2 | ASSLNAGGPSEQF